Following are 19 T cell receptor beta chains from one sample sequenced in a study of OX40 agonist ivuxolimab in advanced cancers. Generated by immunoSEQ multiplex PCR, the TCRdb table keeps only in-frame clones and is missing some. In the table there are about 49,000 clones, around nine tenths of which are singletons. The sample in question was CD4+ or CD8+ T cells sorted from blood, obtained in a trial of the OX40 agonist ivuxolimab. These receptors came from an adult with an advanced solid tumor such as melanoma, head and neck, liver or kidney cancer.

J is TRBJ1-3 and V is TRBV5-4; perhaps TRBD1 as D (5 bases). V was trimmed by 0 bases and J by 1 base, leaving 8 bases between them. CDR3 length: 15 residues. Looked up from germline, CDR1 is SGHNT and CDR2 is YYREEE (reference sequence). The CDR3 DNA reads TGTGCCAGCAGCTTGGGGACACCATCTGGAAACACCATATATTTT. Amino acid sequence: CASSLGTPSGNTIYF. The entire variable domain, with the rest obtained from reference TRBV5-4 and TRBJ1-3, is as follows: ETGVTQSPTHLIKTRGQQVTLRCSSQSGHNTVSWYQQALGQGPQFIFQYYREEENGRGNFPPRFSGLQFPNYSSELNVNALELDDSALYLCASSLGTPSGNTIYFGEGSWLTVV.

This clone was seen only a few times. The chain couples TRBV11-3 to TRBJ1-2; TRBD1 might be the D (5 bases). There are 18 residues in the CDR3. CDR1 and CDR2 (germline): SGHNT, YENEEA. Trimming removed 0 bases at V and 3 bases at J, with 20 bases between. The CDR3 region is CASSLDSWGLLIHYGYTF. The CDR3 DNA is TGTGCCAGCAGCTTAGATTCTTGGGGCCTTCTCATCCACTATGGCTACACCTTC. The full variable domain, rest sourced from reference TRBV11-3 and TRBJ1-2, is EAGVVQSPRYKIIEKKQPVAFWCNPISGHNTLYWYLQNLGQGPELLIRYENEEAVDDSQLPKDRFSAERLKGVDSTLKIQPAELGDSAVYLCASSLDSWGLLIHYGYTFGSGTRLTVV.

This chain links TRBV11-3 with TRBJ2-1, with 14 bases fitting TRBD2. V lost 5 bases and J lost 9; bases outside the gene matches: 6. CDR1 and CDR2 (germline): SGHNT, YENEEA. The CDR3 has 15 residues. The CDR3 sequence is CASSRGTSGSSEQFF. The CDR3 bases are TGTGCCAGCAGCAGAGGGACTAGCGGGAGTTCTGAGCAGTTCTTC. The complete variable domain, with remaining parts taken from reference TRBV11-3 and TRBJ2-1, reads EAGVVQSPRYKIIEKKQPVAFWCNPISGHNTLYWYLQNLGQGPELLIRYENEEAVDDSQLPKDRFSAERLKGVDSTLKIQPAELGDSAVYLCASSRGTSGSSEQFFGPGTRLTVL.

This chain links TRBV2 with TRBJ2-1, with 14 bases lining up with TRBD2. V lost 0 bases and J lost 9; bases outside the gene matches: 7. CDR1 and CDR2 from the germline V gene are SNHLY and FYNNEI. This CDR3 comprises 17 residues. CDR3 sequence: CASSEARGLAGAGEQFF. In nucleotides, the CDR3 is TGTGCCAGCAGTGAAGCGAGGGGACTAGCGGGAGCCGGTGAGCAGTTCTTC. Full variable domain (missing parts from reference TRBV2 and TRBJ2-1): EPEVTQTPSHQVTQMGQEVILRCVPISNHLYFYWYRQILGQKVEFLVSFYNNEISEKSEIFDDQFSVERPDGSNFTLKIRSTKLEDSAMYFCASSEARGLAGAGEQFFGPGTRLTVL.

The V call is TRBV19, the J call TRBJ2-3; D is unclear. CDR3 length: 17 residues. Germline V CDR1 and CDR2: LNHDA, SQIVND (reference sequence). Deletions cut 6 bases from V and 2 bases from J, with 21 bases between. CDR3 DNA: TGTGCCAGTAGAGAACCTCGCGGATCCTCTCACACAGATACGCAGTATTTT. It translates to CASREPRGSSHTDTQYF.

This chain links TRBV10-3 with TRBJ2-2; 7 bases agree with TRBD2. This CDR3 has 17 residues. Trimming removed 4 bases from V and 4 bases from J; junction bases left unmatched: 12. Germline V gives CDR1 ENHRY, CDR2 SYGVKD. The CDR3 sequence: CAISVGRVKDSTGELFF. The DNA for the CDR3 is TGTGCCATCAGTGTTGGGAGGGTGAAGGATTCCACCGGGGAGCTGTTTTTT.

The rearrangement joins TRBV2 to TRBJ1-2, with D possibly being TRBD1 (5 bases). The V gene's germline CDR1 is SNHLY and CDR2 FYNNEI. Between the trimmed V and J ends, which lost 2 bases and 3 bases, there was a span of 13 bases. The CDR3 is 15 residues long. The CDR3 protein is CASSESGGWDYGYTF. The DNA for the CDR3 is TGTGCCAGCAGTGAAAGCGGGGGTTGGGACTATGGCTACACCTTC.

The V gene is TRBV7-2, the J gene TRBJ2-3; TRBD2 matches 11 bases. Germline trimming cut 6 bases from V and 2 bases from J; bases unmatched to any gene: 7. The V gene's germline CDR1 is SGHTA and CDR2 FQGNSA. The CDR3 is 16 residues long. This CDR3 reads CASRLTSGTPTDTQYF. CDR3 coding DNA: TGTGCCAGCAGATTGACTAGCGGGACCCCCACAGATACGCAGTATTTT.

This chain uses TRBV7-9 with TRBJ2-3; 15 nucleotides match TRBD2. Trimming removed 5 bases from V and 6 bases from J; junction bases left unmatched: 12. CDR3 length: 18 residues. Germline V gives CDR1 SEHNR, CDR2 FQNEAQ (reference sequence). The CDR3 nucleotides are TGTGCCAGCAGCCCCCGCGGGACTAGCGGGAGGCGGGGGGATACGCAGTATTTT. It specifies CASSPRGTSGRRGDTQYF.

This clone was detected once. J is TRBJ2-3 and V is TRBV7-2; tentatively, D is TRBD2 (6 bases). CDR1 is SGHTA and CDR2 is FQGNSA in the germline V gene. This CDR3 is 14 amino acids long. Trimming took off 4 bases at V and 0 bases at J, with 8 bases between the two ends. The CDR3 DNA follows: TGTGCCAGCAGCTATGGGACTAGCACAGATACGCAGTATTTT. Its protein is CASSYGTSTDTQYF.

The rearrangement links TRBV2 to TRBJ2-7; 7 nucleotides align to TRBD1. J lost 6 bases, V lost 5 bases, and 13 bases had no gene match. CDR3 length equals 15 residues. The germline gives CDR1 SNHLY, CDR2 FYNNEI. The CDR3 region has the DNA TGTGCCAGCAGTCTCTACGGGACAGACACCTCCGAGCAGTACTTC. Translating gives CASSLYGTDTSEQYF.

This chain joins TRBV7-3 and TRBJ2-5; the D is unclear. V lost 2 bases and J lost 1, with 11 bases in between. The CDR3 is made up of 15 amino acids. From germline, CDR1 is SGHTA and CDR2 FQGTGA. The CDR3 DNA reads as TGTGCCAGCAGCTTAGGCCCCCAAGCCCAAGAGACCCAGTACTTC. Its protein product is CASSLGPQAQETQYF.

The rearrangement uses TRBV5-1 and TRBJ2-3, with D perhaps matching TRBD2 (6 bases). The CDR3 length is 15 residues. In germline, CDR1 is SGHRS, CDR2 YFSETQ. V was clipped by 0 bases and J by 4 bases, with 12 bases between them. The CDR3 loop reads CASSLEGWGADTQYF. DNA for the CDR3: TGCGCCAGCAGCTTGGAAGGGTGGGGGGCAGATACGCAGTATTTT.

For the CDR3, the DNA is TGTGCCAGTAGGAAGACTAGCGGGTATAGGGATGAGCAGTTCTTC. Its translation is CASRKTSGYRDEQFF. This chain links TRBV19 with TRBJ2-1, with 10 bases that match TRBD2. Per germline, CDR1 LNHDA and CDR2 SQIVND (reference sequence). This CDR3 has 15 residues. V was clipped by 6 bases and J by 8 bases; unmatched bases: 10.

The V gene is TRBV7-2, the J gene TRBJ2-1; 7 bases match TRBD2. The CDR3 is 14 residues long. The trim removed 7 bases at V and 3 bases at J, leaving 6 bases unmatched. Germline CDR1 SGHTA, CDR2 FQGNSA. The CDR3 is CASTLGGDYNEQFF. CDR3 nucleotide sequence: TGTGCCAGCACCCTGGGGGGGGACTACAATGAGCAGTTCTTC.

J is TRBJ2-3 and V is TRBV29-1; perhaps D is TRBD1 or TRBD2 (5 bases each). CDR3 length equals 16 residues. Trimming removed 4 bases at V and 7 bases at J, with 24 bases between. Germline V gives CDR1 SQVTM, CDR2 ANQGSEA. The CDR3, as DNA: TGCAGCGTTGTACTGGGCGGCGTCCGAGGGACGAATACGCAGTATTTT. It encodes CSVVLGGVRGTNTQYF.

V is TRBV7-2 and J is TRBJ2-1; D is tentatively TRBD1 or TRBD2 (5 bases each). V lost 1 base and J 0 bases, leaving 10 bases between the germline ends. This CDR3 is 16 amino acids long. Germline CDR1 and CDR2: SGHTA and FQGNSA. DNA for the CDR3: TGTGCCAGCAGCTTAGTCGGGGACCCCTCCTACAATGAGCAGTTCTTC. Residues: CASSLVGDPSYNEQFF.

The J gene is TRBJ1-3, the V gene TRBV27; tentatively, D is TRBD1 (5 bases). Germline V CDR1 and CDR2: MNHEY, SMNVEV (reference sequence). The V end lost 6 bases, the J end lost 6 bases, and 9 bases lay between the germline ends. This CDR3 comprises 12 residues. CDR3 sequence reads: CASRGVANTIYF. The CDR3 nucleotides read TGTGCCAGCAGGGGGGTGGCAAACACCATATATTTT.

This clone was observed a handful of times. This chain connects TRBV19 to TRBJ2-5, with D possibly being TRBD1 or TRBD2 (5 bases each). V was cut by 4 bases and J by 5 bases, with 17 bases left in between. From germline, CDR1 is LNHDA and CDR2 SQIVND (reference sequence). The CDR3 consists of 15 residues. CDR3 sequence: CASSKNGGPGETQYF. In nucleotides, the CDR3 is TGTGCCAGTAGTAAAAATGGGGGTCCTGGGGAGACCCAGTACTTC.